This is a list of T cell receptor beta chains from one sample in a study of response to subunit inactivated influenza vaccine. A single record per CDR3 protein comes from TCRdb applying MiXCR to the RT-PCR reads. The sample has 500,000 to 700,000 distinct CDR3 sequences, approximately 22% seen once. This sample was shared with a second study, whose subject was T cells expressing NK-cell markers.

The sequencing here drew on CD4+ T cells sorted from PBMCs, taken about 13 days after vaccination. All receptors come from a middle-aged man who received an inactivated influenza vaccine. Both conserved end residues are part of each CDR3. A D gene is named only where the DNA matches it firmly. Rows give clone size only sometimes, using once, few, many, or a class for an expanded clone.

size: -
J: TRBJ2-2
D: TRBD1
V: TRBV5-1
CDR3: CASSNGQGGPGELFF
DNA: TGCGCCAGCAGCAACGGACAGGGCGGACCCGGGGAGCTGTTTTTT

size: few
J: TRBJ2-1
D: TRBD2
V: TRBV29-1
CDR3: CSVQMGAGGRYNEQFF
DNA: TGCAGCGTTCAGATGGGGGCGGGGGGACGTTACAATGAGCAGTTCTTC

size: many
J: TRBJ2-3
D: -
V: TRBV5-6
CDR3: CASSLFSRTDTQYF
DNA: TGTGCCAGCAGCTTGTTCTCCCGCACAGATACGCAGTATTTT

size: -
J: TRBJ2-1
D: TRBD2
V: TRBV6-1
CDR3: CASRVYGLAGGSSYNEQFF
DNA: TGTGCCAGCAGGGTATACGGACTAGCGGGGGGGAGCTCCTACAATGAGCAGTTCTTC

size: -
J: TRBJ1-5
D: TRBD1
V: TRBV7-9
CDR3: CASSSRGTENSNQPQHF
DNA: TGTGCCAGCAGCTCGAGAGGGACAGAGAATAGCAATCAGCCCCAGCATTTT

size: -
J: TRBJ2-2
D: TRBD1
V: TRBV19
CDR3: CASSVTDRPHTGELFF
DNA: TGTGCCAGTAGTGTCACGGACAGGCCGCACACCGGGGAGCTGTTTTTT

size: -
J: TRBJ2-3
D: -
V: TRBV4-3
CDR3: CASSLQGTSTDTQYF
DNA: TGCGCCAGCAGCCTACAGGGGACTAGCACAGATACGCAGTATTTT

size: -
J: TRBJ2-7
D: -
V: TRBV5-5
CDR3: CASSNSGTATYEQYF
DNA: TGTGCCAGCAGTAACTCCGGGACGGCAACCTACGAGCAGTACTTC

size: -
J: TRBJ1-1
D: -
V: TRBV29-1
CDR3: CSVEVRASGTEAFF
DNA: TGCAGCGTTGAAGTTAGGGCGTCCGGCACTGAAGCTTTCTTT

size: few
J: TRBJ2-3
D: TRBD2
V: TRBV5-1
CDR3: CASSLAGAGGYTDTQYF
DNA: TGCGCCAGCAGCTTGGCCGGAGCGGGGGGCTACACAGATACGCAGTATTTT

size: -
J: TRBJ2-5
D: TRBD1
V: TRBV9
CDR3: CASGQGPQETQYF
DNA: TGTGCCAGCGGACAGGGGCCCCAAGAGACCCAGTACTTC

size: -
J: TRBJ1-1
D: -
V: TRBV6-5
CDR3: CASSYSNSANTEAFF
DNA: TGTGCCAGCAGTTACTCGAACTCTGCTAACACTGAAGCTTTCTTT

size: many
J: TRBJ2-1
D: -
V: TRBV28
CDR3: CASSFRSGSYNEQFF
DNA: TGTGCCAGCAGTTTTAGGAGCGGTTCCTACAATGAGCAGTTCTTC

size: few
J: TRBJ2-3
D: TRBD2
V: TRBV7-2
CDR3: CASTHNAAGGNTQYF
DNA: TGTGCCAGCACCCATAACGCGGCGGGAGGGAATACGCAGTATTTT

size: few
J: TRBJ1-2
D: -
V: TRBV24-1
CDR3: CATSDPDVHWGYTF
DNA: TGTGCCACCAGTGACCCAGACGTTCACTGGGGCTACACCTTC

size: -
J: TRBJ1-3
D: TRBD1
V: TRBV20-1
CDR3: CSASQGARDTIYF
DNA: TGCAGTGCTAGTCAGGGGGCCCGGGACACCATATATTTT

size: few
J: TRBJ1-1
D: TRBD1
V: TRBV7-8
CDR3: CASSTYGQGPTEAFF
DNA: TGTGCCAGCAGCACTTACGGACAGGGACCCACTGAAGCTTTCTTT

size: few
J: TRBJ1-1
D: -
V: TRBV5-1
CDR3: CASSFPTTGNTEAFF
DNA: TGCGCCAGCAGCTTCCCCACTACAGGCAACACTGAAGCTTTCTTT

size: -
J: TRBJ1-6
D: -
V: TRBV20-1
CDR3: CSARDDGGGSPLHF
DNA: TGCAGTGCTAGAGATGACGGGGGCGGTTCACCCCTCCACTTT

size: few
J: TRBJ2-2
D: -
V: TRBV9
CDR3: CASSVDPGAAGELFF
DNA: TGTGCCAGCAGCGTAGACCCGGGGGCAGCCGGGGAGCTGTTTTTT

size: -
J: TRBJ1-6
D: TRBD1
V: TRBV5-1
CDR3: CASSNDRGGNSPLHF
DNA: TGCGCCAGCAGCAACGACAGGGGCGGAAATTCACCCCTCCACTTT

size: many
J: TRBJ2-3
D: -
V: TRBV20-1
CDR3: CSASGGAADTQYF
DNA: TGCAGTGCTAGTGGTGGGGCCGCAGATACGCAGTATTTT